This TCR beta chain originates from a study of early T cells in non-severe SARS-CoV-2 infection. At the level of the study: Sequencing was performed on bulk RNA from unsorted whole blood, leaving chains unpaired.

This clonotype has a handful of counts. Its cognate antigen is unknown. Whole-study results and caveats: CD4 and private specificities were missed by VDJdb matching, which favored anti-spike CD8 responses.

The V and J ends lost 7 bases and 8 bases respectively, with 14 bases between them. The CDR3 runs to 12 residues. Germline V gene sequence: CDR1 GTSNPN, CDR2 SVGIG (reference sequence). Individually, cDNA molecules had unique molecular identifiers attached to them. TCRdb itself ran the 5' RACE reads through MiXCR, one entry per CDR3 protein. The sample has about 82,000 distinct CDR3 sequences, around 13% seen once. The specimen sequenced was whole blood. The genes are TRBV30 and TRBJ2-2; no clear D gene. The TCR originated in an adult who was a healthcare worker with PCR-confirmed SARS-CoV-2 infection or an uninfected control (not recorded which). CDR3 coding DNA: TGTGCCTCTGCTAGGAACAGTGGGGAGCTGTTTTTT. Translating gives CASARNSGELFF.